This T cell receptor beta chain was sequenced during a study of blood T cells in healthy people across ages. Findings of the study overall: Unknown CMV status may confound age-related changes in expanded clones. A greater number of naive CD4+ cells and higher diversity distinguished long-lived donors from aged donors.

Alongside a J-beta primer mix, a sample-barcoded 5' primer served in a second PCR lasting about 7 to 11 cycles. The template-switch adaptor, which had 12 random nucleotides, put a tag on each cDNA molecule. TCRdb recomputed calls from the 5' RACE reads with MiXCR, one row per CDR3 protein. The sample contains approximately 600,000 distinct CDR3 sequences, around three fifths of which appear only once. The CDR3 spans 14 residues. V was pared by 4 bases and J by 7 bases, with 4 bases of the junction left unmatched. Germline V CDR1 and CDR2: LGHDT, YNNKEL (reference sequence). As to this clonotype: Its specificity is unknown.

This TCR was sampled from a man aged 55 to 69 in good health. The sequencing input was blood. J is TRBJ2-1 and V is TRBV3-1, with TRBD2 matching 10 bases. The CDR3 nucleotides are TGTGCCAGCAGCCGCCCACTAGCGGGGAATGAGCAGTTCTTC. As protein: CASSRPLAGNEQFF.